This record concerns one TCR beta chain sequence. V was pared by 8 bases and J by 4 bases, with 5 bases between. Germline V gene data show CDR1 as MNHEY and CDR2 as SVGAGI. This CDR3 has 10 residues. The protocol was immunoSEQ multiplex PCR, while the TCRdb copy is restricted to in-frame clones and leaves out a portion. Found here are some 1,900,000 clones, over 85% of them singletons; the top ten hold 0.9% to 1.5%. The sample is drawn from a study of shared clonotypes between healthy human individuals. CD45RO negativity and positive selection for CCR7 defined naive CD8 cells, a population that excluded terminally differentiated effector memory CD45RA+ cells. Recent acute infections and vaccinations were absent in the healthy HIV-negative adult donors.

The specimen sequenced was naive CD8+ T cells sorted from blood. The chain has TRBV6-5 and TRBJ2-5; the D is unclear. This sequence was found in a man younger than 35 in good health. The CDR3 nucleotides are TGTGCCAGCGCCGGAGAGACCCAGTACTTC. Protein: CASAGETQYF.